Shown below are 18 T cell receptor beta chains from a single sample sequenced in a study of control samples from healthy donors and cancer patients. Clones were sequenced by immunoSEQ multiplex PCR, and TCRdb holds only the in-frame ones, with some missing. The sample has over 100,000 clones; over 75% are singletons. The material sequenced was blood. These receptors were obtained from a human donor in good health. The donor label of this sample is uncertain.

The chain uses TRBV28 and TRBJ1-3; D possibly corresponds to TRBD1 (5 bases). The CDR3 contains 16 residues. CDR1 and CDR2 (germline): MDHEN, SYDVKM. Trimming stripped 7 bases from V and 0 bases from J, with 16 bases between. CDR3 DNA: TGTGCCAGCACTAAAAACCAGGGCGGCTCTGGAAACACCATATATTTT. Amino acid sequence: CASTKNQGGSGNTIYF.

The genes are TRBV20-1 and TRBJ1-1; D gene uncertain. This CDR3 region has 11 residues. Germline V gives CDR1 DFQATT, CDR2 SNEGSKA (reference sequence). In nucleotides, the CDR3 is TGCACAGCCCTTATGAACACTGAAGCTTTCTTT. It is translated as CTALMNTEAFF.

The rearrangement uses TRBV12-3 or TRBV12-4 and TRBJ1-2, with D unresolved. V shed 2 bases and J shed 8 bases, with 6 bases lying between them. CDR3 length: 11 residues. DNA of the CDR3: TGTGCCAGCAGTTTACTGGGGGGCTACACCTTC. Amino acid sequence: CASSLLGGYTF.

The chain is built from TRBV11-2 and TRBJ2-2; no reliable D call. This CDR3 is built from 15 residues. Germline V gene sequence: CDR1 SGHAT, CDR2 FQNNGV. The ends were cut back, 3 bases at V and 0 bases at J, with 8 bases in the middle. The CDR3 spells CASSLVAANTGELFF. CDR3 coding DNA: TGTGCCAGCAGCTTGGTGGCGGCGAACACCGGGGAGCTGTTTTTT.

The chain employs TRBV4-3 and TRBJ1-2; D may be TRBD1 (5 bases). Germline V gene sequence: CDR1 LGHNA, CDR2 YSLEER. This CDR3 spans 14 amino acids. V was trimmed by 1 base and J by 2 bases, leaving 8 bases between them. The CDR3 loop is CASSQGDRNYGYTF. The CDR3, as DNA: TGCGCCAGCAGCCAAGGCGACAGAAACTATGGCTACACCTTC.

The chain joins TRBV5-4 to TRBJ2-3; the match to TRBD1 covers 7 bases. The ends lost 0 bases at V and 4 bases at J; junction bases unmatched: 8. Germline loops: CDR1 SGHNT, CDR2 YYREEE (reference sequence). This CDR3 has 16 amino acids. CDR3 sequence reads: CASSLETGEFADTQYF. Written as DNA, the CDR3 is TGTGCCAGCAGCTTGGAAACAGGGGAGTTCGCAGATACGCAGTATTTT.

The rearrangement uses TRBV6-5 and TRBJ2-3; 7 bases fit TRBD1. Germline-derived CDR1 and CDR2 are MNHEY and SVGAGI. The CDR3 is 15 amino acids. V shed 5 bases and J 0 bases; nucleotides not matched to a gene: 5. The CDR3 region has the DNA TGTGCCAGCAGTACCCCGGGACAGAGCACAGATACGCAGTATTTT. Its protein product is CASSTPGQSTDTQYF.

V is TRBV28 and J is TRBJ1-2; D remains unclear. This CDR3 contains 11 residues. V lost 9 bases, J lost 10 bases, and 15 bases lay in between. Germline V gene lookup returns CDR1 MDHEN and CDR2 SYDVKM. The CDR3 DNA sequence: TGTGCCAGTGCCAAAGAATCTGTCTACACCTTC. This gives the protein CASAKESVYTF.

This chain connects TRBV19 to TRBJ1-3, with no clear D. Germline V gene data show CDR1 as LNHDA and CDR2 as SQIVND (reference sequence). This CDR3 region has 15 residues. V lost 3 bases, J lost 0 bases, and 9 bases lay in between. The CDR3 spells CASSMDGISGNTIYF. The CDR3 region has the DNA TGTGCCAGTAGTATGGACGGCATCTCTGGAAACACCATATATTTT. The full variable domain, with the rest looked up from reference TRBV19 and TRBJ1-3, is DGGITQSPKYLFRKEGQNVTLSCEQNLNHDAMYWYRQDPGQGLRLIYYSQIVNDFQKGDIAEGYSVSREKKESFPLTVTSAQKNPTAFYLCASSMDGISGNTIYFGEGSWLTVV.

This chain uses TRBV30 with TRBJ1-6; 12 nucleotides line up with TRBD1. V gave up 2 bases and J gave up 14 bases; unmatched junction bases: 10. Germline CDR1 GTSNPN, CDR2 SVGIG (reference sequence). The CDR3 is 15 amino acids. DNA for the CDR3: TGTGCCTGGAGTAACCCCCGGGACAGGGGGCCCTCCCTCCACTTT. Protein: CAWSNPRDRGPSLHF.

As regards this clone: Different DNA sequences within this sample yield the same CDR3. The chain has TRBV9 and TRBJ1-1, with 7 bases aligning to TRBD1. After removal of 0 bases from V and 2 bases from J, the junction contained 4 bases not matched to a gene. Germline values: CDR1 SGDLS, CDR2 YYNGEE. The CDR3 totals 15 residues. CDR3 region: CASSVGTGDNTEAFF. The CDR3 DNA reads TGTGCCAGCAGCGTAGGGACAGGAGATAACACTGAAGCTTTCTTT.

The chain employs TRBV6-2 or TRBV6-3 and TRBJ2-4; 11 positions match TRBD2. CDR1 is MNHEY, CDR2 SVGEGT, per germline. Trimming removed 0 bases from V and 4 bases from J; junction bases left unmatched: 5. The CDR3 spans 17 residues. CDR3 in amino acids: CASSYSLAGGKKNIQYF. The DNA of the CDR3 is TGTGCCAGCAGTTACTCTCTAGCGGGGGGCAAAAAAAACATTCAGTACTTC.

The chain recombines TRBV4-1 with TRBJ1-6; a weak D match, TRBD1 (6 bases). The CDR3 is 14 amino acids. V was shortened by 0 bases and J by 13 bases, with 13 bases between the two germline ends. Per the germline V gene, CDR1 is MGHRA and CDR2 is YSYEKL. Here the CDR3 reads CASSQESSGAPLHF. CDR3 nucleotide sequence: TGCGCCAGCAGCCAAGAATCTTCAGGGGCCCCCCTCCACTTT.

This chain links TRBV25-1 with TRBJ1-5, with no clear D. Germline assignment: CDR1 MGHDK and CDR2 SYGVNS. V lost 1 base and J 2 bases, leaving 3 bases between the germline ends. This CDR3 is built from 13 residues. The CDR3 here is CASSELGNQPQHF. The CDR3 coding sequence is TGTGCCAGCAGTGAATTGGGCAATCAGCCCCAGCATTTT.

V usage is TRBV10-1 and J usage is TRBJ1-3, with D hard to call. Germline CDR1 WNHNN, CDR2 SYGVQD (reference sequence). Deletions cut 6 bases from V and 4 bases from J, with 4 bases between. This CDR3 is built from 11 residues. The CDR3 DNA sequence: TGCGCCAGCAGCCAGGGAAACACCATATATTTT. Amino acid sequence: CASSQGNTIYF.

The CDR3 protein is CASRPGHRGNYGYTF. The CDR3 region has the DNA TGTGCCAGCAGGCCGGGACATAGAGGAAACTATGGCTACACCTTC. This chain links TRBV6-5 with TRBJ1-2; D possibly corresponds to TRBD1 (6 bases). The V and J ends lost 6 bases and 2 bases respectively, with 16 bases between them. This CDR3 has 15 residues. Germline CDR1 MNHEY, CDR2 SVGAGI.

This clone was counted only a few times. The rearrangement uses TRBV12-3 or TRBV12-4 and TRBJ1-3; D uncertain. The V and J ends lost 8 bases and 5 bases respectively, with 10 bases between them. CDR3 length: 12 residues. The CDR3 is CASGTRRNTIYF. CDR3 nucleotide sequence: TGTGCCAGCGGAACACGGCGAAACACCATATATTTT.

CDR3 loop: CASSSPGLAGNTQYF. CDR3 DNA: TGTGCCAGCAGCTCACCCGGACTAGCGGGGAATACGCAGTATTTT. V usage is TRBV11-3 and J usage is TRBJ2-3; 12 bases are shared with TRBD2. V lost 4 bases, J lost 7 bases, and 6 bases stayed unmatched. Germline loops: CDR1 SGHNT, CDR2 YENEEA. The CDR3 loop spans 15 amino acids.